The next 19 T cell receptor beta chains were all read from a single sample in a study of cytomegalovirus exposure and HLA in healthy donors. The PCR ran on 60 Vbeta and 13 Jbeta primers. Measured with immunoSEQ multiplex PCR; TCRdb has only the in-frame clones, and not every one. This table holds some 120,000 clones, more than 9% found once. The sample taken for sequencing was PBMCs. These receptors all stem from a woman under 30 in good health and CMV-seropositive.

This clone was observed a handful of times. The chain uses TRBV2 and TRBJ2-2, with 7 bases matching TRBD1. The ends lost 6 bases at V and 1 base at J; junction bases unmatched: 5. Germline CDR1 and CDR2: SNHLY and FYNNEI. This CDR3 has 15 residues. The CDR3 loop is CASRRQGGNTGELFF. DNA for the CDR3: TGTGCCAGCAGGCGACAGGGCGGGAACACCGGGGAGCTGTTTTTT.

The V gene is TRBV4-2, the J gene TRBJ2-1; 8 bases fit TRBD2. Germline V gene data show CDR1 as LGHNA and CDR2 as YNFKEQ. The CDR3 contains 18 residues. V was clipped by 0 bases and J by 3 bases; unmatched bases: 10. The CDR3 reads CASSQDSSGRPNYNEQFF. The DNA for the CDR3 is TGTGCCAGCAGCCAAGATAGCAGCGGGAGACCAAACTACAATGAGCAGTTCTTC.

This clone was detected a few times. The chain uses TRBV25-1 and TRBJ1-1; maybe TRBD1 (6 bases). Germline-derived CDR1 and CDR2 are MGHDK and SYGVNS. The CDR3 has 14 amino acids. Trimming shortened V by 4 bases and J by 2 bases, and 11 bases separated the two germline ends. CDR3 sequence: CASSVPGVNTEAFF. In DNA, the CDR3 is TGTGCCAGCAGTGTTCCAGGGGTAAACACTGAAGCTTTCTTT.

A few counts support this clone. The V and J genes are TRBV10-3 and TRBJ2-2; 10 nucleotides align to TRBD1. J was trimmed by 3 bases and V by 5 bases; bases with no gene match: 3. CDR1 is ENHRY, CDR2 SYGVKD, per germline. There are 15 residues in the CDR3. The CDR3 loop reads CAISPGTGDTGELFF. The CDR3 DNA reads as TGTGCCATCAGTCCCGGGACAGGGGACACCGGGGAGCTGTTTTTT.

Concerning this clone itself: At one end the junction does not follow the germline gene, possibly because of a read error. The chain recombines TRBV27 with TRBJ1-5, with TRBD1 matching 7 bases. CDR3 length: 15 amino acids. Germline V gene data show CDR1 as MNHEY and CDR2 as SMNVEV (reference sequence). The CDR3 spells CANSSQGSRNQPQHF. The DNA of the CDR3 is TGTGCCAACAGTTCACAGGGGAGTCGCAATCAGCCCCAGCATTTT.

In its sample, this clone was seen a few times. The chain recombines TRBV9 with TRBJ2-7; D is possibly TRBD2 (6 bases). V gave up 4 bases and J gave up 6 bases, with 20 bases separating them. The germline gives CDR1 SGDLS, CDR2 YYNGEE. This CDR3 region has 15 residues. CDR3: CASSPQTSPAAEQYF. The CDR3 DNA follows: TGTGCCAGCAGCCCACAGACTAGTCCGGCCGCCGAGCAGTACTTC.

V is TRBV4-1 and J is TRBJ1-2; D is undetermined. V was trimmed by 0 bases and J by 5 bases, leaving 13 bases between them. Germline V gene data show CDR1 as MGHRA and CDR2 as YSYEKL. CDR3 length: 15 amino acids. DNA of the CDR3: TGCGCCAGCAGCCAAGAGGGTCCGGCGGCGTATGGCTACACCTTC. Its protein product is CASSQEGPAAYGYTF.

The V gene is TRBV5-1, the J gene TRBJ2-7; unclear D gene. Germline V lookup: CDR1 SGHRS, CDR2 YFSETQ. V lost 4 bases to trimming and J lost 3 bases, with 14 bases between them. This CDR3 contains 14 residues. CDR3 in amino acids: CASSPGLTGYEQYF. CDR3 sequence (DNA): TGCGCCAGCAGCCCCGGGTTAACGGGCTACGAGCAGTACTTC.

This clone was counted a few times. The gene calls are TRBV6-5 and TRBJ1-2; 10 nucleotides match TRBD1. Unmatched junction bases numbered 10, after V lost 9 bases and J lost 3 bases. In germline, CDR1 is MNHEY, CDR2 SVGAGI. This CDR3 is 15 amino acids long. The CDR3 is CASSKRTGGYYGYTF. The CDR3 DNA sequence: TGTGCCAGTTCTAAGCGGACAGGGGGTTACTATGGCTACACCTTC.

The table lists this clone with a few counts. Germline is not matched at one junction end, which may reflect a read error. This chain links TRBV7-7 with TRBJ2-7; D might be TRBD2 (7 bases). Germline CDR1 SSHAT, CDR2 FNYEAQ (reference sequence). The CDR3 is 13 amino acids. The CDR3 region is CASSLEEGGIPFF. DNA for the CDR3: TGTGCTAGCAGCTTAGAGGAGGGGGGGATCCCATTCTTC.

The genes are TRBV4-1 and TRBJ2-1, with D perhaps matching TRBD2 (5 bases). The CDR3 totals 16 residues. Germline V gives CDR1 MGHRA, CDR2 YSYEKL. V dropped 6 bases and J dropped 2 bases, with 17 bases sitting between them. CDR3 sequence (DNA): TGCGCCAGCAGTCCAACGAGGACTTCGCCCTACAATGAGCAGTTCTTC. Residues: CASSPTRTSPYNEQFF.

The chain couples TRBV28 to TRBJ2-5, with 7 nucleotides matching TRBD2. This CDR3 has 15 amino acids. Per germline, CDR1 MDHEN and CDR2 SYDVKM. The ends lost 3 bases at V and 1 base at J; junction bases unmatched: 5. CDR3 DNA sequence: TGTGCCAGCAGTTTTACCGGACTAGGCCAAGAGACCCAGTACTTC. It specifies CASSFTGLGQETQYF.

This clone was picked up a small number of times. The rearrangement links TRBV6-5 to TRBJ1-1; possible D gene TRBD1, 6 bases. Germline V lookup: CDR1 MNHEY, CDR2 SVGAGI. Trimming took 10 bases from V and 6 from J, leaving 18 bases between them. This CDR3 contains 13 residues. CDR3 amino acids: CATRGHSNPEAFF. The CDR3 DNA reads as TGTGCCACCCGGGGACACAGCAACCCTGAAGCTTTCTTT.

Comment on this clone: A junction end diverges from the germline sequence, so it may reflect a read error. The chain carries TRBV28 and TRBJ2-7; 7 bases agree with TRBD1. There are 15 residues in the CDR3. CDR1 is MDHEN and CDR2 is SYDVKM in the germline V gene. CDR3 region: CASTLSFDRDDEQYF. In DNA form, the CDR3 reads TGTGCCAGCACTTTATCGTTCGACAGGGACGACGAGCAGTACTTC. The complete variable domain, with remaining parts taken from reference TRBV28 and TRBJ2-7, reads DVKVTQSSRYLVKRTGEKVFLECVQDMDHENMFWYRQDPGLGLRLIYFSYDVKMKEKGDIPEGYSVSREKKERFSLILESASTNQTSMYLCASTLSFDRDDEQYFGPGTRLTVT.

This clone turned up a few times. The chain employs TRBV5-6 and TRBJ2-7; maybe TRBD2 (6 bases). V was shortened by 0 bases and J by 3 bases, with 10 bases between the two germline ends. The CDR3 consists of 14 residues. Germline lookup yields CDR1 SGHDT and CDR2 YYEEEE. In DNA form, the CDR3 reads TGTGCCAGCAGCTTGGGAATTAGCGGCTACGAGCAGTACTTC. Its protein is CASSLGISGYEQYF.

This chain joins TRBV5-1 and TRBJ1-1; no clear D gene. The ends were cut back, 2 bases at V and 5 bases at J, with 13 bases in the middle. The CDR3 covers 14 residues. From germline, CDR1 is SGHRS and CDR2 YFSETQ. CDR3 DNA: TGCGCCAGCAGCTTAGCCGGGATGGGAACTGAAGCTTTCTTT. As protein: CASSLAGMGTEAFF.

The chain couples TRBV7-9 to TRBJ2-1, with 9 positions matching TRBD2. This CDR3 is 17 amino acids long. Germline V gene lookup returns CDR1 SEHNR and CDR2 FQNEAQ (reference sequence). V lost 5 bases to trimming and J lost 5 bases; unmatched junction nucleotides: 13. CDR3 loop: CASSGRPPSGTNNEQFF. CDR3 DNA sequence: TGTGCCAGCAGCGGCCGCCCCCCTAGCGGGACCAACAATGAGCAGTTCTTC.

The V call is TRBV19, the J call TRBJ2-1; tentative D call: TRBD2 (6 bases). Trimming cost V 3 bases and J 6 bases, with 12 bases left between them. In germline, CDR1 is LNHDA, CDR2 SQIVND (reference sequence). This CDR3 contains 14 residues. The CDR3 DNA follows: TGTGCCAGTAGTATTATGGGACTCATCAATGAGCAGTTCTTC. It yields the protein CASSIMGLINEQFF.

This clone was counted only a few times. The chain employs TRBV4-2 and TRBJ2-3; 9 bases align to TRBD2. V was clipped by 0 bases and J by 5 bases; unmatched bases: 15. Germline lookup yields CDR1 LGHNA and CDR2 YNFKEQ. CDR3 length equals 19 residues. CDR3 residues: CASSQERFAGGPKEDTQYF. CDR3 sequence (DNA): TGTGCCAGCAGCCAAGAAAGATTTGCGGGAGGGCCAAAGGAAGATACGCAGTATTTT.